The rows below give T cell receptor beta chains drawn from one sample of a study of blood T cell repertoires in COVID-19. The data were produced by immunoSEQ multiplex PCR, yet TCRdb's version contains in-frame clones alone and is incomplete. Found here are roughly 43,000 clones, 75% to 90% of them singletons; the top ten hold around 8.2%. Sequencing used peripheral blood. All receptors come from a man in his sixties with active COVID-19. Both conserved end residues are part of each CDR3. Fields, in order: clone size, V gene, J gene, D gene, CDR3 DNA, CDR3 protein. D genes are given only for firm matches. Only part of the rows carry a size: once, few, many, or a class if the clone is expanded.

clone_size: .
v_call: TRBV4-2
j_call: TRBJ2-4
d_call: TRBD2
cdr3_nt: TGTGCCAGCAGCCGAATACTAGCGGGAGCCAAAAACATTCAGTACTTC
cdr3_aa: CASSRILAGAKNIQYF

clone_size: .
v_call: TRBV6-5
j_call: TRBJ2-2
d_call: TRBD1
cdr3_nt: TGTGCCAGCAGAGCCGGGACAGAATACACCGGGGAGCTGTTTTTT
cdr3_aa: CASRAGTEYTGELFF

clone_size: few
v_call: TRBV5-5
j_call: TRBJ1-2
d_call: .
cdr3_nt: TGTGCCAGCAGCAATGACAGAAGCGCTAACTATGGCTACACCTTC
cdr3_aa: CASSNDRSANYGYTF

clone_size: few
v_call: TRBV6-2/TRBV6-3
j_call: TRBJ1-5
d_call: .
cdr3_nt: TGTGCCAGCAGTTACTATAGGCAGGGGAGCAATCAGCCCCAGCATTTT
cdr3_aa: CASSYYRQGSNQPQHF

clone_size: .
v_call: TRBV25-1
j_call: TRBJ1-2
d_call: .
cdr3_nt: TGTGCCAGCAGTGAAAGGGGCGCCCTTTCCTATGGCTACACCTTC
cdr3_aa: CASSERGALSYGYTF

clone_size: .
v_call: TRBV7-2
j_call: TRBJ2-5
d_call: TRBD2
cdr3_nt: TGTGCCAGCAGCCCAGGGACTAGCGGACAAGAGACCCAGTACTTC
cdr3_aa: CASSPGTSGQETQYF

clone_size: .
v_call: TRBV7-2
j_call: TRBJ1-6
d_call: TRBD1
cdr3_nt: TGTGCCAGCAGCTTAACAGGGGGCACCCATAATTCACCCCTCCACTTT
cdr3_aa: CASSLTGGTHNSPLHF

clone_size: .
v_call: TRBV19
j_call: TRBJ2-3
d_call: .
cdr3_nt: TGTGCCAGTAGAAGTGCGAGCTTTAATACGCAGTATTTT
cdr3_aa: CASRSASFNTQYF

clone_size: .
v_call: TRBV19
j_call: TRBJ1-3
d_call: .
cdr3_nt: TGTGCCAGTAGGGGCAGTCCAAACTCTGGAAACACCATATATTTT
cdr3_aa: CASRGSPNSGNTIYF

clone_size: .
v_call: TRBV7-9
j_call: TRBJ1-2
d_call: .
cdr3_nt: TGTGCCAGCAGCGCCGCGGCCGACGTGGGTGGCTACACCTTC
cdr3_aa: CASSAAADVGGYTF

clone_size: .
v_call: TRBV28
j_call: TRBJ1-1
d_call: .
cdr3_nt: TGTGCCAGCAGTGAGCTACAGGCTACAAAGTGGGACACTGAAGCTTTCTTT
cdr3_aa: CASSELQATKWDTEAFF

clone_size: few
v_call: TRBV11-2
j_call: TRBJ2-1
d_call: TRBD2
cdr3_nt: TGTGCCAGCAGCCCCACAAGCGGGAACAATGAGCAGTTCTTC
cdr3_aa: CASSPTSGNNEQFF

clone_size: .
v_call: TRBV9
j_call: TRBJ2-7
d_call: TRBD2
cdr3_nt: TGTGCCAGCAGCGGCGGGAGTGGGCGGGAGTACGAGCAGTACTTC
cdr3_aa: CASSGGSGREYEQYF

clone_size: .
v_call: TRBV5-1
j_call: TRBJ2-7
d_call: TRBD1
cdr3_nt: TGCGCCAGCAGCTTGGGACAGGGGGGAACCTACGAGCAGTACTTC
cdr3_aa: CASSLGQGGTYEQYF

clone_size: .
v_call: TRBV12-3/TRBV12-4
j_call: TRBJ2-1
d_call: .
cdr3_nt: TGTGCCAGCGGACACGGCTCCTACAATGAGCAGTTCTTC
cdr3_aa: CASGHGSYNEQFF

clone_size: .
v_call: TRBV7-9
j_call: TRBJ1-1
d_call: TRBD1
cdr3_nt: TGTGCCAGCAGCTTAGCCGGGACAGGGGGCCTTGAAGCTTTCTTT
cdr3_aa: CASSLAGTGGLEAFF

clone_size: .
v_call: TRBV9
j_call: TRBJ2-2
d_call: TRBD1
cdr3_nt: TGTGCCAGCAGCGGTAGACAGGGGAACACCGGGGAGCTGTTTTTT
cdr3_aa: CASSGRQGNTGELFF

clone_size: .
v_call: TRBV10-3
j_call: TRBJ2-2
d_call: TRBD2
cdr3_nt: TGTGCCATCTCCCCTAGCGGGGGGGCCGGGGAGCTGTTTTTT
cdr3_aa: CAISPSGGAGELFF

clone_size: .
v_call: TRBV27
j_call: TRBJ2-6
d_call: .
cdr3_nt: TGTGCCAGCAGTCCTTCTGGGGCCAACGTCCTGACTTTC
cdr3_aa: CASSPSGANVLTF

clone_size: few
v_call: TRBV18
j_call: TRBJ1-2
d_call: TRBD1
cdr3_nt: TGTGCCAGCTCACCGGGACAGGGATTGCTCGGCTACACCTTC
cdr3_aa: CASSPGQGLLGYTF

clone_size: .
v_call: TRBV19
j_call: TRBJ2-1
d_call: TRBD2
cdr3_nt: TGTGCCAGTAGTATGGGCGGGACTAGCGGGAAACAGTTCTTC
cdr3_aa: CASSMGGTSGKQFF

clone_size: .
v_call: TRBV18
j_call: TRBJ2-1
d_call: .
cdr3_nt: TGTGCCAGCTCACCACCGATAGCGGATAGCTCCTACAATGAGCAGTTCTTC
cdr3_aa: CASSPPIADSSYNEQFF

clone_size: .
v_call: TRBV7-9
j_call: TRBJ2-3
d_call: .
cdr3_nt: TGTGCCAGCAGCTTACAGGGTGATACGCAGTATTTT
cdr3_aa: CASSLQGDTQYF

clone_size: .
v_call: TRBV18
j_call: TRBJ2-7
d_call: TRBD1
cdr3_nt: TGTGCCAGCTCACCACCGGGACAGCCCTACGAGCAGTACTTC
cdr3_aa: CASSPPGQPYEQYF

clone_size: .
v_call: TRBV19
j_call: TRBJ2-3
d_call: TRBD2
cdr3_nt: TGTGCCAGTAGCAGAGCGGGAGAGACAGATACGCAGTATTTT
cdr3_aa: CASSRAGETDTQYF

clone_size: few
v_call: TRBV12-3/TRBV12-4
j_call: TRBJ2-7
d_call: .
cdr3_nt: TGTGCCAGCAGTTTCCCCAACTACGAGCAGTACTTC
cdr3_aa: CASSFPNYEQYF

clone_size: few
v_call: TRBV4-2
j_call: TRBJ2-2
d_call: .
cdr3_nt: TGTGCCAGCAGCCAATCTTCCCCCGGGGAGCTGTTTTTT
cdr3_aa: CASSQSSPGELFF

clone_size: .
v_call: TRBV7-9
j_call: TRBJ2-1
d_call: TRBD2
cdr3_nt: TGTGCCAGCAGCCCAAATAGCGGGTGGGCAGGTACGGATGAGCAGTTCTTC
cdr3_aa: CASSPNSGWAGTDEQFF

clone_size: few
v_call: TRBV7-9
j_call: TRBJ2-3
d_call: TRBD1
cdr3_nt: TGTGCCAGCAGCCCGGGGACAGGGGTTTATACGCAGTATTTT
cdr3_aa: CASSPGTGVYTQYF

clone_size: .
v_call: TRBV4-1
j_call: TRBJ2-7
d_call: .
cdr3_nt: TGCGCCAGCAGCCAAGGGCTCGAGCAGTACTTC
cdr3_aa: CASSQGLEQYF

clone_size: .
v_call: TRBV5-1
j_call: TRBJ2-2
d_call: .
cdr3_nt: TGCGCCAGCAGCTTGTGGGCAGACCGCACCGGGGAGCTGTTTTTT
cdr3_aa: CASSLWADRTGELFF

clone_size: .
v_call: TRBV18
j_call: TRBJ2-3
d_call: .
cdr3_nt: TGTGCCAGCTCACCAAGAGATCGCACAGATACGCAGTATTTT
cdr3_aa: CASSPRDRTDTQYF

clone_size: .
v_call: TRBV5-1
j_call: TRBJ2-3
d_call: .
cdr3_nt: TGCGCCAGCAGCTTGAGCGGACTCACAGATACGCAGTATTTT
cdr3_aa: CASSLSGLTDTQYF

clone_size: .
v_call: TRBV25-1
j_call: TRBJ2-2
d_call: TRBD2
cdr3_nt: TGTGCCAGCAGTGTACTAGCGGGAGGCACCGGGGAGCTGTTTTTT
cdr3_aa: CASSVLAGGTGELFF

clone_size: few
v_call: TRBV6-6
j_call: TRBJ1-1
d_call: .
cdr3_nt: TGTGCCAGCAGTTACGCGGAGGGCAGCACTGAAGCTTTCTTT
cdr3_aa: CASSYAEGSTEAFF

clone_size: .
v_call: TRBV13
j_call: TRBJ2-7
d_call: TRBD2
cdr3_nt: TGTGCCAGCAGCTTGGGACTAGCGGGAGGGGTCGACGAGCAGTACTTC
cdr3_aa: CASSLGLAGGVDEQYF

clone_size: .
v_call: TRBV19
j_call: TRBJ1-4
d_call: .
cdr3_nt: TGTGCCAGTGGTCCAGGGGAGGAAAAACTGTTTTTT
cdr3_aa: CASGPGEEKLFF

clone_size: .
v_call: TRBV28
j_call: TRBJ1-1
d_call: .
cdr3_nt: TGTGCCAGCAGTTTACTACAGGGCAGCGGCACTGAAGCTTTCTTT
cdr3_aa: CASSLLQGSGTEAFF

clone_size: .
v_call: TRBV5-6
j_call: TRBJ2-7
d_call: TRBD2
cdr3_nt: TGTGCCAGCAGCTTCAGAGCGGGGATCTCCTACGAGCAGTACTTC
cdr3_aa: CASSFRAGISYEQYF

clone_size: .
v_call: TRBV30
j_call: TRBJ1-6
d_call: .
cdr3_nt: TGTGCCTGGAGGACAGCTAATTCACCCCTCCACTTT
cdr3_aa: CAWRTANSPLHF

clone_size: .
v_call: TRBV18
j_call: TRBJ1-1
d_call: .
cdr3_nt: TGTGCCAGCTCACCGCTGGGGGGGCTAGCCGAAGCTTTCTTT
cdr3_aa: CASSPLGGLAEAFF

clone_size: .
v_call: TRBV11-2
j_call: TRBJ1-1
d_call: .
cdr3_nt: TGTGCCTCCCAGGGCATGAACACTGAAGCTTTCTTT
cdr3_aa: CASQGMNTEAFF

clone_size: .
v_call: TRBV30
j_call: TRBJ1-2
d_call: TRBD1
cdr3_nt: TGTGCCTGCGCCCCAGGGACAGCCTATGGCTACACCTTC
cdr3_aa: CACAPGTAYGYTF

clone_size: few
v_call: TRBV27
j_call: TRBJ1-5
d_call: .
cdr3_nt: TGTGCCAGCAGTTTATTAGGGCCAGGGGATCAGCCCCAGCATTTT
cdr3_aa: CASSLLGPGDQPQHF